The 16 T cell receptor beta chains reported below all come from one sample, sequenced in a study of Ad26.COV2.S vaccination and SARS-CoV-2 variants. This sample's treatment: roughly 18 received Ad26.COV2.S at low or high dose, single or two shots; about 5 received placebo; per-sample allocation not given. The investigators took samples on day 63 after the first vaccine or placebo injection. Assay: immunoSEQ multiplex PCR; the TCRdb copy retains only in-frame clones and omits some. The sample carries some 340,000 clones, roughly 80% recorded once. The specimen comprised peripheral blood, sampled in a trial of Ad26.COV2.S vaccine versus placebo. The receptors come from a person aged 18 to 65 who received the Ad26.COV2.S COVID-19 vaccine or a placebo.

This clone was detected a few times. The J gene is TRBJ1-6, the V gene TRBV3-1 (or the pseudogene TRBV3-2); D perhaps matches TRBD1 (6 bases). Germline V gives CDR1 LGHDT, CDR2 YNNKEL (reference sequence). With 0 bases removed from V and 7 bases from J, the gap between germline ends came to 10 bases. This CDR3 comprises 15 residues. This CDR3 is CASSQEGQLNSPLHF. Here the CDR3 DNA reads TGTGCCAGCAGCCAAGAAGGACAGCTAAATTCACCCCTCCACTTT.

The CDR3 region has the DNA TGTGCCAGCTCACTATCCCAACAGGGTATCTCGGGAACCGGGGAGCTGTTTTTT. Its translation is CASSLSQQGISGTGELFF. The chain joins TRBV18 to TRBJ2-2, with D possibly matching TRBD1 (6 bases). V was cut by 4 bases and J by 5 bases, with 23 bases left in between. Germline values: CDR1 KGHSH, CDR2 LQKENI. The CDR3 is 18 amino acids.

The V call is TRBV10-3, the J call TRBJ2-5; the match to TRBD1 covers 9 bases. Germline V gives CDR1 ENHRY, CDR2 SYGVKD. With 0 bases clipped from V and 5 bases from J, the junction kept 4 bases outside the gene matches. The CDR3 spans 15 residues. DNA of the CDR3: TGTGCCATCAGTGAGTCAGGACAGGGGAGGGAGACCCAGTACTTC. Its translation: CAISESGQGRETQYF.

The V gene is TRBV25-1, the J gene TRBJ2-3; D remains ambiguous. The germline V gene encodes CDR1 MGHDK and CDR2 SYGVNS. V shed 3 bases and J shed 6 bases, with 13 bases lying between them. The CDR3 sequence is 14 residues long. The CDR3 coding sequence is TGTGCCAGCAGTGAGAATACACCCCCGGATACGCAGTATTTT. Amino acids: CASSENTPPDTQYF.

The V gene is TRBV18, the J gene TRBJ2-3, with unresolved D. Trimming stripped 0 bases from V and 0 bases from J, with 7 bases between. Germline CDR1 reads KGHSH; CDR2 reads LQKENI. The CDR3 is 15 residues long. CDR3 nucleotides: TGTGCCAGCTCACCACCCCACTCTAGCACAGATACGCAGTATTTT. Its translation is CASSPPHSSTDTQYF.

The J gene is TRBJ1-1, the V gene TRBV19, with 8 bases that match TRBD1. Germline loops: CDR1 LNHDA, CDR2 SQIVND (reference sequence). CDR3 length equals 16 residues. V shed 2 bases and J 5 bases; nucleotides not matched to a gene: 10. CDR3 in amino acids: CASSIKAGGAGTEAFF. CDR3 coding DNA: TGTGCCAGTAGTATAAAGGCAGGGGGCGCGGGGACTGAAGCTTTCTTT.

The V and J genes are TRBV28 and TRBJ1-2; 7 bases match TRBD1. CDR1 and CDR2 from the germline V gene are MDHEN and SYDVKM. V lost 6 bases, J lost 3 bases, and 7 bases stayed unmatched. CDR3 length equals 14 residues. The chain's CDR3 is CASSSDREDYGYTF. The CDR3 DNA reads TGTGCCAGCAGCTCTGACAGGGAAGACTATGGCTACACCTTC.

The rearrangement uses TRBV5-4 and TRBJ2-3; D gene uncertain. Trimming took off 4 bases at V and 2 bases at J, with 8 bases between the two ends. This CDR3 contains 13 residues. Germline values: CDR1 SGHNT, CDR2 YYREEE (reference sequence). The CDR3 sequence: CASSLGPTDTQYF. The CDR3 DNA reads TGTGCCAGCAGCCTCGGGCCCACAGATACGCAGTATTTT.

This clone was found a few times. The rearrangement joins TRBV7-9 to TRBJ2-6, with TRBD1 matching 10 bases. The CDR3 length is 16 residues. The germline V gene has CDR1 SEHNR and CDR2 FQNEAQ (reference sequence). The V segment lost 6 bases and the J segment 2 bases; nucleotides outside the gene matches: 4. DNA for the CDR3: TGTGCCAGCAGTAGACAGGGGGCCGCTGGGGCCAACGTCCTGACTTTC. Translation gives CASSRQGAAGANVLTF.

The rearrangement uses TRBV27 and TRBJ2-5; 7 bases map to TRBD2. With 6 bases clipped from V and 4 bases from J, the junction kept 8 bases outside the gene matches. The CDR3 totals 14 residues. CDR1 and CDR2 from the germline V gene are MNHEY and SMNVEV (reference sequence). In DNA form, the CDR3 reads TGTGCCAGCAGCCATCTCGGGGGGACAGAGACCCAGTACTTC. The encoded protein is CASSHLGGTETQYF.

This clone was counted only a few times. The chain carries TRBV25-1 and TRBJ1-4; TRBD1 is a possible D gene (6 bases). Germline values: CDR1 MGHDK, CDR2 SYGVNS. The CDR3 spans 15 residues. V shed 3 bases and J shed 0 bases, with 8 bases lying between them. CDR3 coding DNA: TGTGCCAGCAGTGACCCAGGGGCAACTAATGAAAAACTGTTTTTT. This encodes CASSDPGATNEKLFF.

The chain carries TRBV5-1 and TRBJ1-6, with 7 bases identical to TRBD1. Trimming cost V 0 bases and J 8 bases; bases outside gene matches: 5. This CDR3 spans 15 amino acids. Per the germline V gene, CDR1 is SGHRS and CDR2 is YFSETQ. CDR3 DNA: TGCGCCAGCAGCTTGGAGGGGGCTAGAGATTCACCCCTCCACTTT. Amino acids: CASSLEGARDSPLHF.

The V call is TRBV11-3, the J call TRBJ1-6; maybe TRBD1 (6 bases). V shed 4 bases and J shed 10 bases, with 14 bases lying between them. The CDR3 is 14 residues long. Per germline, CDR1 SGHNT and CDR2 YENEEA. CDR3 amino acids: CASSSTRGGSPLHF. CDR3 DNA: TGTGCCAGCAGCTCGACCCGAGGGGGGTCACCCCTCCACTTT.

This clone came up a few times. The chain joins TRBV5-1 to TRBJ1-1; D unresolved. V dropped 4 bases and J dropped 4 bases, with 17 bases sitting between them. The CDR3 loop spans 15 amino acids. Germline values: CDR1 SGHRS, CDR2 YFSETQ. The CDR3 coding sequence is TGCGCCAGCAGCGGAATAGGGAGTTCCATCACTGAAGCTTTCTTT. Translating it yields CASSGIGSSITEAFF.

The rearrangement joins TRBV5-1 to TRBJ2-7; 10 bases align to TRBD1. The CDR3 totals 14 residues. After removal of 3 bases from V and 4 bases from J, the junction contained 4 bases not matched to a gene. Germline values: CDR1 SGHRS, CDR2 YFSETQ. This CDR3 reads CASSSGTGAYEQYF. CDR3 in DNA: TGCGCCAGCAGCTCCGGGACAGGGGCGTACGAGCAGTACTTC.

V usage is TRBV5-4 and J usage is TRBJ1-1; TRBD1 agrees at 7 bases. Per germline, CDR1 SGHNT and CDR2 YYREEE (reference sequence). With 1 base clipped from V and 4 bases from J, the junction kept 4 bases outside the gene matches. The CDR3 covers 14 residues. The CDR3 here is CASSLTRGITEAFF. The DNA for the CDR3 is TGTGCCAGCAGCTTGACCAGGGGGATCACTGAAGCTTTCTTT.